This T cell receptor beta chain is from a study of T cells in Graves' hyperthyroidism and ophthalmopathy. Study-wide findings and caveats: Median prediction lead before ophthalmopathy onset was 6 to 8 months with the model. From stable hyperthyroidism, ophthalmopathy was set apart by a 13 V-J model.

Turning to this clonotype: Its antigen is undetermined.

Amplification of TCR beta CDR3 regions was performed using RNA transcripts as template. Primed by the HTBI set, a first-round RT-PCR was run on the TCR CDR3. A single record per CDR3 protein comes from TCRdb applying MiXCR to the multiplex PCR reads. The data contain a few hundred thousand distinct CDR3 sequences, about 16% of them singletons. The length of the CDR3 is 14 residues. V was cut by 5 bases and J by 3 bases, with 13 bases left in between. Germline CDR1 is SGHTA and CDR2 is FQGNSA. Duration under 3 months, a NOSPECS grade of at least 4, and a Clinical Activity Score of at least 3 characterized the ophthalmopathy patients.

The genes are TRBV7-2 and TRBJ1-1, with D possibly TRBD1 on 6 matching bases. This TCR was sampled from a woman aged 25 to 39 with Graves' ophthalmopathy. Sequences were obtained from blood. CDR3 sequence (DNA): TGTGCCAGCAGCACCCGGCAGGGGTACACTGAAGCTTTCTTT. This codes for CASSTRQGYTEAFF. Combining the CDR3 with reference TRBV7-2 and TRBJ1-1 gives the whole variable domain GAGVSQSPSNKVTEKGKDVELRCDPISGHTALYWYRQSLGQGLEFLIYFQGNSAPDKSGLPSDRFSAERTGGSVSTLTIQRTQQEDSAVYLCASSTRQGYTEAFFGQGTRLTVV.